These T cell receptor beta chains were read from a single sample in a study of OX40 agonist ivuxolimab in advanced cancers. Measured with immunoSEQ multiplex PCR; TCRdb has only the in-frame clones, and not every one. The sample lists roughly 100,000 clones; about 92% were seen once. The sequences come from CD4+ or CD8+ T cells sorted from blood, collected in a trial of the OX40 agonist ivuxolimab. These receptors originate from an adult with an advanced solid tumor such as melanoma, head and neck, liver or kidney cancer. Each CDR3 is given with its conserved first and last residue. Fields, in order: V gene, clone size, D gene, J gene, CDR3 protein, CDR3 DNA. D genes are given only for firm matches. A clone size is listed for some rows: how often the clone was seen (once, few, many), or a class if it is expanded.

TRBV6-4	.	TRBD2	TRBJ2-3	CASSASGSTDTQYF	TGTGCCAGCAGTGCTAGCGGGAGCACAGATACGCAGTATTTT
TRBV10-2	few	.	TRBJ2-7	CASSERQASYEQYF	TGCGCCAGCAGTGAGAGACAGGCGTCCTACGAGCAGTACTTC
TRBV7-8	.	.	TRBJ1-1	CASSPGAEAFF	TGTGCCAGCAGCCCAGGGGCTGAAGCTTTCTTT
TRBV19	.	TRBD1	TRBJ1-2	CASSISGTGYGGYTF	TGTGCCAGTAGTATCTCCGGGACAGGGTACGGTGGCTACACCTTC
TRBV19	.	.	TRBJ1-6	CASSIMWLEDSPLHF	TGTGCCAGTAGTATTATGTGGCTCGAGGATTCACCCCTCCACTTT
TRBV7-9	.	.	TRBJ2-7	CASSLSRSPYEQYF	TGTGCCAGCAGCTTAAGCCGATCCCCCTACGAGCAGTACTTC
TRBV5-1	.	TRBD2	TRBJ2-6	CASTWTSTTSGANVLTF	TGCGCCAGCACCTGGACTAGCACAACATCTGGGGCCAACGTCCTGACTTTC
TRBV28	.	.	TRBJ1-2	CASSFRGGYTF	TGTGCCAGCAGTTTTAGAGGAGGCTACACCTTC
TRBV7-8	.	TRBD1	TRBJ2-7	CASTPPDRDYEQYF	TGTGCCAGCACCCCTCCGGACAGGGACTACGAGCAGTACTTC
TRBV5-1	.	TRBD2	TRBJ2-1	CATRGASGDNEQFF	TGCGCCACCAGGGGGGCTAGCGGGGACAATGAGCAGTTCTTC
TRBV11-2	.	.	TRBJ1-2	CASSLGGFFNYGYTF	TGTGCCAGCAGCTTAGGGGGGTTCTTTAACTATGGCTACACCTTC
TRBV5-6	.	TRBD1	TRBJ1-2	CASSFGQAHGGYTF	TGTGCCAGCAGCTTCGGACAGGCCCACGGGGGCTACACCTTC
TRBV25-1	once	.	TRBJ2-7	CASSEWGRGAHEQYF	TGTGCCAGCAGTGAATGGGGCAGGGGGGCCCACGAGCAGTACTTC
TRBV27	.	.	TRBJ1-1	CASSFLGVGEAFF	TGTGCCAGCAGTTTTCTGGGAGTAGGTGAAGCTTTCTTT
TRBV11-2	.	.	TRBJ2-1	CASSFPTWMDEQFF	TGTGCCAGCAGCTTTCCTACCTGGATGGATGAGCAGTTCTTC
TRBV29-1	.	TRBD1	TRBJ1-5	CSATTGGNQPQHF	TGCAGCGCAACGACAGGGGGGAATCAGCCCCAGCATTTT
TRBV7-8	.	TRBD2	TRBJ2-7	CASSLIPGLAFEEQYF	TGTGCCAGCAGTCTTATCCCGGGACTAGCCTTTGAAGAGCAGTACTTC
TRBV11-2	.	.	TRBJ2-7	CASSPGDLLHSYEQYF	TGTGCCAGCAGCCCGGGCGACTTACTCCACTCCTACGAGCAGTACTTC
TRBV9	.	TRBD2	TRBJ2-3	CASEREGPEWTDTQYF	TGTGCCAGTGAGCGGGAGGGCCCTGAATGGACAGATACGCAGTATTTT
TRBV6-1	.	.	TRBJ1-1	CASSLGWTEAFF	TGTGCCAGCAGTCTGGGATGGACTGAAGCTTTCTTT
TRBV13	.	TRBD1	TRBJ2-2	CASSARDRGNIGELFF	TGTGCCAGCAGCGCGCGGGACAGGGGGAATATCGGGGAGCTGTTTTTT
TRBV7-2	.	.	TRBJ1-5	CASSLCQPQHF	TGTGCCAGCAGCTTATGTCAGCCCCAGCATTTT
TRBV27	.	.	TRBJ2-7	CASSISPATGRNEQYF	TGTGCCAGCAGCATCAGCCCCGCGACAGGGAGGAACGAGCAGTACTTC
TRBV6-5	.	.	TRBJ1-1	CASSYRPNTEAFF	TGTGCCAGCAGTTACCGGCCCAACACTGAAGCTTTCTTT
TRBV4-3	.	.	TRBJ2-6	CASSKSDRSGANVLTF	TGCGCCAGCAGTAAAAGCGACCGCTCTGGGGCCAACGTCCTGACTTTC
TRBV5-6	.	.	TRBJ2-3	CASSEQPGTDTQYF	TGTGCCAGCAGCGAACAGCCGGGCACAGATACGCAGTATTTT
TRBV27	.	TRBD2	TRBJ2-1	CASNSGTSVSYNEQFF	TGTGCCAGCAACTCCGGGACTAGCGTTTCCTACAATGAGCAGTTCTTC